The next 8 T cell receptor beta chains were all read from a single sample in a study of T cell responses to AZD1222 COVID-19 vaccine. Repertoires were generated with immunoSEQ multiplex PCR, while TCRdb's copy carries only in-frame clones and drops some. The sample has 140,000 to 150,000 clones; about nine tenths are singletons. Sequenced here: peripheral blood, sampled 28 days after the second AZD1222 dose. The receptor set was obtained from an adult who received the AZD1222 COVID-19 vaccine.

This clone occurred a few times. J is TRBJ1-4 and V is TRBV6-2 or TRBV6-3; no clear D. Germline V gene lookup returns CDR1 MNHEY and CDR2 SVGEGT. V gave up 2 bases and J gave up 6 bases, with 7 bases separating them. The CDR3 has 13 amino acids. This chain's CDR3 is CASSYVGYEKLFF. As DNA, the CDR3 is TGTGCCAGCAGTTACGTGGGGTATGAAAAACTGTTTTTT.

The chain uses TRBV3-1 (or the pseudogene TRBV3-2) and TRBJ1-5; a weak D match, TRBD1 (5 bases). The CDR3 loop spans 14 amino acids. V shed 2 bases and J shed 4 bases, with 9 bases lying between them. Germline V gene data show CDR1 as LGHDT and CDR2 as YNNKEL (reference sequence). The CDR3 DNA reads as TGTGCCAGCAGCCAATTTCAGGGAAATCAGCCCCAGCATTTT. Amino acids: CASSQFQGNQPQHF.

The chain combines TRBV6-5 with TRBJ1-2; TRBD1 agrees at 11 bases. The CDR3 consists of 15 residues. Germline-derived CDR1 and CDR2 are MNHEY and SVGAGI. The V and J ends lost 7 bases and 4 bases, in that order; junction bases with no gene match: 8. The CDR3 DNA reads TGTGCCAGCACCTTAAGGGACAGGGGGGGCTATGGCTACACCTTC. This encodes CASTLRDRGGYGYTF.

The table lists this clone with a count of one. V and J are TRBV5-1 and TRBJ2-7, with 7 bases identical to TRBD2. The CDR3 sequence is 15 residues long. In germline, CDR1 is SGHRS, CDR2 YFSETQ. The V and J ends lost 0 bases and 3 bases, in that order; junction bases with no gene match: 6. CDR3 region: CASSLGAGEIYEQYF. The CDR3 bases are TGCGCCAGCAGCTTGGGCGCGGGAGAAATCTACGAGCAGTACTTC.

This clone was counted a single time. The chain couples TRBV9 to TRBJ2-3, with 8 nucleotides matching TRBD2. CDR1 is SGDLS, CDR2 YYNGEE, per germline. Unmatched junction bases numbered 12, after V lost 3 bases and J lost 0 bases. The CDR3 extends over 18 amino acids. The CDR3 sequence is CASSARSGGVSSTDTQYF. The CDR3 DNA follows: TGTGCCAGCAGCGCAAGGTCCGGGGGGGTCTCTAGCACAGATACGCAGTATTTT.

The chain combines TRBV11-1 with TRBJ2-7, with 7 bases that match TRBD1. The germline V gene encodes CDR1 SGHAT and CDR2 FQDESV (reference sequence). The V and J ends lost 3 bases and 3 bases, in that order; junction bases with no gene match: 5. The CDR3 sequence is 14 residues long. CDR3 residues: CASSLDRLDYEQYF. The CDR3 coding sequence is TGTGCCAGCAGCTTGGACAGGTTAGACTACGAGCAGTACTTC.

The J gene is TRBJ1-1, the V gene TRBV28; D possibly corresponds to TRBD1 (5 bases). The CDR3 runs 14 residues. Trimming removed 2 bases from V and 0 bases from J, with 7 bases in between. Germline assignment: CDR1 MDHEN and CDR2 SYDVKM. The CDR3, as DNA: TGTGCCAGCAGTTTACAAGGGGTGAACACTGAAGCTTTCTTT. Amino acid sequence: CASSLQGVNTEAFF.

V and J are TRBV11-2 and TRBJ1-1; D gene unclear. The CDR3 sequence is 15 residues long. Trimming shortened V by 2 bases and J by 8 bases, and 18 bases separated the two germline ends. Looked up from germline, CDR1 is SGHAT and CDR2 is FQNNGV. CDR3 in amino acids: CASSLLTGARREAFF. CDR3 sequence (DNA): TGTGCCAGCAGCTTACTGACGGGAGCTCGGAGGGAAGCTTTCTTT. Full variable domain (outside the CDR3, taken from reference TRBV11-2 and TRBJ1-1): EAGVAQSPRYKIIEKRQSVAFWCNPISGHATLYWYQQILGQGPKLLIQFQNNGVVDDSQLPKDRFSAERLKGVDSTLKIQPAKLEDSAVYLCASSLLTGARREAFFGQGTRLTVV.